Listed below are T cell receptor beta chains from one sample, sequenced in a study of blood T cell repertoires in COVID-19. Generated by immunoSEQ multiplex PCR, the TCRdb table keeps only in-frame clones and is missing some. The repertoire consists of roughly 40,000 clones, with 80% to 90% occurring once and the leading ten covering 6.2%. The specimen sequenced was peripheral blood. Receptors originate from a human donor in a cohort sampled during active COVID-19. Each CDR3 is given with its conserved first and last residue. A D gene is named only where the DNA matches it firmly. Expanded clones get a size class; other rows say once, few or many, or leave the size out.

clone size | J gene | V gene | D gene | CDR3 protein | CDR3 DNA
- | TRBJ2-1 | TRBV4-1 | - | CASSQERFAGGEQFF | TGCGCCAGCAGCCAAGAACGATTCGCTGGCGGTGAGCAGTTCTTC
once | TRBJ1-6 | TRBV6-5 | - | CASSDQRGRSPLHF | TGTGCCAGCAGCGACCAACGGGGAAGATCACCCCTCCACTTT
once | TRBJ2-7 | TRBV7-2 | - | CASSLDAGASEQYF | TGTGCCAGCAGCTTAGACGCAGGGGCTAGCGAGCAGTACTTC
- | TRBJ2-7 | TRBV19 | TRBD1 | CASSAFRDRGNEQYF | TGTGCCAGTAGTGCGTTCCGGGACAGGGGTAACGAGCAGTACTTC
- | TRBJ2-1 | TRBV5-1 | TRBD1 | CASSAGQVDNEQFF | TGCGCCAGCAGCGCGGGACAGGTAGACAATGAGCAGTTCTTC
- | TRBJ2-7 | TRBV4-3 | - | CASSQEDRSSYEQYF | TGCGCCAGCAGCCAAGAAGACAGAAGCTCCTACGAGCAGTACTTC
- | TRBJ1-2 | TRBV6-5 | - | CASRSSGRYGYTF | TGTGCCAGCAGATCTTCAGGGAGGTATGGCTACACCTTC
- | TRBJ1-4 | TRBV6-5 | - | CASRSRGGSEKLFF | TGTGCCAGCAGATCGAGGGGGGGATCTGAAAAACTGTTTTTT
- | TRBJ1-6 | TRBV3-1/TRBV3-2 | TRBD1 | CASSQEGTPGQGSNSPLHF | TGTGCCAGCAGCCAAGAGGGGACACCGGGACAGGGGAGCAATTCACCCCTCCACTTT
- | TRBJ1-5 | TRBV6-5 | - | CASSPSTGQDAPQHF | TGTGCCAGCAGTCCTTCTACAGGCCAAGATGCGCCCCAGCATTTT
- | TRBJ1-5 | TRBV19 | TRBD1 | CASKIWTGNNQPQHF | TGTGCCAGTAAAATTTGGACAGGAAACAATCAGCCCCAGCATTTT
- | TRBJ2-3 | TRBV11-3 | TRBD2 | CASSLEAGAGDTQYF | TGTGCCAGCAGCTTAGAAGCGGGGGCGGGAGATACGCAGTATTTT
- | TRBJ1-1 | TRBV14 | - | CASSQDINTEAFF | TGTGCCAGCAGTCAGGACATTAACACTGAAGCTTTCTTT